These 19 T cell receptor beta chains share one sample of origin, sequenced in a study of blood T cell repertoires in COVID-19. TCRdb's copy holds only in-frame clones and misses some; the assay was immunoSEQ multiplex PCR. The data hold approximately 22,000 clones, with about 91% observed a single time. Sequencing input: peripheral blood. The receptors come from a man aged 70 or older with active COVID-19.

The chain joins TRBV6-5 to TRBJ2-1, with TRBD2 matching 8 bases. CDR3 length: 15 amino acids. V lost 10 bases to trimming and J lost 3 bases; unmatched junction nucleotides: 11. The germline CDR1 and CDR2 sequences are MNHEY and SVGAGI. The CDR3 loop is CATVPGLDFYNEQFF. In DNA form, the CDR3 reads TGTGCCACCGTCCCGGGACTAGATTTCTACAATGAGCAGTTCTTC.

The CDR3 reads CASSLDIDYEQYF. The CDR3 DNA is TGCGCCAGCAGCCTGGACATCGATTACGAGCAGTACTTC. The rearrangement links TRBV5-1 to TRBJ2-7; D is possibly TRBD1 (5 bases). Germline loops: CDR1 SGHRS, CDR2 YFSETQ. The CDR3 extends over 13 amino acids. V lost 4 bases and J lost 4, with 12 bases in between.

The chain combines TRBV11-2 with TRBJ1-3, with unresolved D. Germline CDR1 is SGHAT and CDR2 is FQNNGV. V lost 7 bases to trimming and J lost 2 bases, with 9 bases between them. CDR3 length equals 13 residues. In DNA, the CDR3 is TGTGCCAGCAAACCGATAGCTGGAAACACCATATATTTT. This sequence encodes CASKPIAGNTIYF.

The J gene is TRBJ2-5, the V gene TRBV18, with D perhaps matching TRBD2 (6 bases). The V and J ends lost 3 bases and 8 bases respectively, with 19 bases between them. This CDR3 spans 15 amino acids. The germline V gene encodes CDR1 KGHSH and CDR2 LQKENI. CDR3 in amino acids: CASSPSARERETQYF. CDR3 sequence (DNA): TGTGCCAGCTCACCCTCGGCGCGGGAAAGAGAAACCCAGTACTTC.

In this sample, this clone turned up a few times. As DNA, the CDR3 is TGTGCCAGCAGCTTATCCCGGACAGGGAATTCACCCCTCCACTTT. It yields the protein CASSLSRTGNSPLHF. The chain carries TRBV7-2 and TRBJ1-6, with TRBD1 matching over 8 bases. Germline values: CDR1 SGHTA, CDR2 FQGNSA. Germline trimming cut 2 bases from V and 7 bases from J; bases unmatched to any gene: 4. The CDR3 length is 15 residues.

The J gene is TRBJ1-2, the V gene TRBV19; weak D call: TRBD1 (5 bases). The germline CDR1 and CDR2 sequences are LNHDA and SQIVND (reference sequence). V was trimmed by 3 bases and J by 3 bases, leaving 11 bases between them. The CDR3 sequence is 14 residues long. In DNA, the CDR3 is TGTGCCAGTAGTATGTTTTCAGGGTACTATGGCTACACCTTC. Amino acid sequence: CASSMFSGYYGYTF.

The V gene is TRBV5-5, the J gene TRBJ2-2; 7 bases are a match to TRBD1. The V and J ends lost 3 bases and 6 bases, in that order; junction bases with no gene match: 5. Germline assignment: CDR1 SGHKS and CDR2 YYEKEE (reference sequence). This CDR3 is built from 14 residues. Here the CDR3 DNA reads TGTGCCAGCAGCTACGACAGGGTGTCCGGGGAGCTGTTTTTT. Protein sequence: CASSYDRVSGELFF.

The chain links TRBV18 to TRBJ1-5; TRBD1 matches at 7 bases. The V segment lost 5 bases and the J segment 7 bases; nucleotides outside the gene matches: 5. The germline V gene encodes CDR1 KGHSH and CDR2 LQKENI. CDR3 size: 13 residues. CDR3 residues: CASSTGQNQPQHF. Here the CDR3 DNA reads TGTGCCAGCTCAACGGGACAGAACCAGCCCCAGCATTTT.

The chain recombines TRBV5-1 with TRBJ2-1, with D possibly matching TRBD2 (6 bases). V lost 3 bases and J lost 7, with 14 bases in between. The CDR3 covers 14 residues. Germline CDR1 reads SGHRS; CDR2 reads YFSETQ. CDR3 coding DNA: TGCGCCAGCAGCTATGGGACTTCCGGGAATGAGCAGTTCTTC. Amino acids: CASSYGTSGNEQFF.

CDR3 residues: CAMQTANTNYNEQFF. The CDR3 DNA sequence: TGTGCCATGCAGACAGCGAATACGAACTACAATGAGCAGTTCTTC. The chain recombines TRBV10-3 with TRBJ2-1; possibly TRBD1 for D (5 bases). Trimming removed 9 bases at V and 3 bases at J, with 18 bases between. Germline lookup yields CDR1 ENHRY and CDR2 SYGVKD. The CDR3 sequence is 15 residues long.

V gene TRBV11-2 combines with J gene TRBJ1-1, with 9 nucleotides matching TRBD1. Germline V CDR1 and CDR2: SGHAT, FQNNGV. The CDR3 runs to 14 residues. V was pared by 5 bases and J by 5 bases, with 6 bases of the junction left unmatched. CDR3 DNA: TGTGCCAGCAGCCCTACAGGGGGCTTGACTGAAGCTTTCTTT. It codes for CASSPTGGLTEAFF. Full variable domain (outside the CDR3, taken from reference TRBV11-2 and TRBJ1-1): EAGVAQSPRYKIIEKRQSVAFWCNPISGHATLYWYQQILGQGPKLLIQFQNNGVVDDSQLPKDRFSAERLKGVDSTLKIQPAKLEDSAVYLCASSPTGGLTEAFFGQGTRLTVV.

This clone came up once. The CDR3 region is CAWSAIDTDTQYF. The CDR3, as DNA: TGTGCCTGGAGTGCCATAGACACAGATACGCAGTATTTT. The V and J genes are TRBV30 and TRBJ2-3; D is unclear. V lost 1 base and J lost 2, with 7 bases in between. CDR3 length: 13 amino acids. Germline CDR1 GTSNPN, CDR2 SVGIG (reference sequence).

The rearrangement joins TRBV7-6 to TRBJ1-2; D perhaps matches TRBD1 (5 bases). The CDR3 extends over 13 amino acids. Germline V gives CDR1 SGHVS, CDR2 FNYEAQ. With 5 bases removed from V and 8 bases from J, the gap between germline ends came to 15 bases. The CDR3 coding sequence is TGTGCCAGCAGCCCGATGGGGAGGGACGGCTACACCTTC. Residues: CASSPMGRDGYTF.

This clone was seen once. The chain has TRBV11-2 and TRBJ2-5; 8 bases are a match to TRBD1. The junction had 12 bases not matched to a gene; V was cut back by 6 bases and J by 3 bases. The V gene's germline CDR1 is SGHAT and CDR2 FQNNGV. CDR3 size: 16 residues. The CDR3 DNA reads TGTGCCAGCAGATTGCCTGGCAGGGGGCAAAAAGAGACCCAGTACTTC. Translating it yields CASRLPGRGQKETQYF.

The V gene is TRBV4-1, the J gene TRBJ2-3; 8 bases fit TRBD1. The CDR3 spans 14 residues. Germline CDR1 and CDR2: MGHRA and YSYEKL. After removal of 3 bases from V and 1 base from J, the junction contained 0 bases not matched to a gene. As DNA, the CDR3 is TGCGCCAGCAGCCAGACAGGGGGCACAGATACGCAGTATTTT. Residues: CASSQTGGTDTQYF.

The chain is built from TRBV29-1 and TRBJ2-7; weak D call: TRBD2 (5 bases). V lost 8 bases, J lost 0 bases, and 17 bases lay in between. The CDR3 is made up of 14 amino acids. Looked up from germline, CDR1 is SQVTM and CDR2 is ANQGSEA. CDR3 sequence reads: CSFIGGPSSYEQYF. CDR3 nucleotide sequence: TGCAGCTTCATAGGCGGGCCGAGCTCCTACGAGCAGTACTTC.

The V and J genes are TRBV5-4 and TRBJ2-3; 11 bases fit TRBD2. The CDR3 totals 15 residues. Germline CDR1 SGHNT, CDR2 YYREEE (reference sequence). V trimming: 4 bases; J trimming: 6 bases; junction bases outside the gene matches: 7. CDR3 nucleotides: TGTGCCAGCAGCGGTACGGGACTAGCGGCGGATACGCAGTATTTT. Translation gives CASSGTGLAADTQYF.

Of note for this clone: In the same sample, other DNA sequences code for this CDR3. V is TRBV5-6 and J is TRBJ2-7; 10 nucleotides align to TRBD1. The CDR3 has 14 amino acids. The V segment lost 4 bases and the J segment 4 bases; nucleotides outside the gene matches: 5. The germline CDR1 and CDR2 sequences are SGHDT and YYEEEE. The CDR3 loop is CASSRTGGEYEQYF. As DNA, the CDR3 is TGTGCCAGCAGCCGGACAGGGGGGGAGTACGAGCAGTACTTC.

The chain uses TRBV7-9 and TRBJ1-2; D perhaps matches TRBD1 (5 bases). The CDR3 runs 13 residues. Germline V CDR1 and CDR2: SEHNR, FQNEAQ (reference sequence). Trimming took off 5 bases at V and 3 bases at J, with 10 bases between the two ends. CDR3 residues: CASSATAHYGYTF. The CDR3 nucleotides are TGTGCCAGCAGCGCGACAGCTCACTATGGCTACACCTTC.